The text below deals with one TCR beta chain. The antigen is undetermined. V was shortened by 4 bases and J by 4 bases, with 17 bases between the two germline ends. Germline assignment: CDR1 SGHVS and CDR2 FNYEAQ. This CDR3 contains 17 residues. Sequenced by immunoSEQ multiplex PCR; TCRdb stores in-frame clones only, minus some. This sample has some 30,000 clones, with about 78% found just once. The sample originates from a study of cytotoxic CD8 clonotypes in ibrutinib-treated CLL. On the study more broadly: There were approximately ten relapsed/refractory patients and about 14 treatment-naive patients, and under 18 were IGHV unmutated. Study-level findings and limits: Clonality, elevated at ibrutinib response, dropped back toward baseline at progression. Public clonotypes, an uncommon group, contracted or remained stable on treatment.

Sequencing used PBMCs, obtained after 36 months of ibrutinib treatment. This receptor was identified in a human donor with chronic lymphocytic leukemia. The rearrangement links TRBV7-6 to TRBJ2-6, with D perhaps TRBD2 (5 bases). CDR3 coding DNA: TGTGCCAGCAGCTCCTCCCTCGGGGTACCCGGGGCCAACGTCCTGACTTTC. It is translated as CASSSSLGVPGANVLTF.